The entry below describes one TCR beta chain. The entry originates in a study of blood T cell repertoires in COVID-19. Study-level background: Samples representing acute and convalescent COVID-19 were sourced from the United States, Italy and Spain.

Trimming left V 3 bases short and J 10 bases short, with 10 bases between. The CDR3 has 12 amino acids. The V gene's germline CDR1 is LGHDT and CDR2 YNNKEL (reference sequence). Some clones are missing from TCRdb's copy, which holds only in-frame ones; the method was immunoSEQ multiplex PCR. The table has around 170,000 clones, roughly four fifths seen once; the top ten hold approximately 6.5%. The chain carries TRBV3-1 (or the pseudogene TRBV3-2) and TRBJ2-1; D unclear. This TCR was sampled from a woman aged 40-49 years with acute or convalescent COVID-19. The sample was peripheral blood. Here the CDR3 DNA reads TGTGCCAGCAGCCAGCAATCTAGGGAGCAGTTCTTC. Translating it yields CASSQQSREQFF.